The 24 T cell receptor beta chains given below trace back to one sample, sequenced in a study of response to subunit inactivated influenza vaccine listed by TCRdb under 2018. The library was built by means of RT-PCR. This sample was sequenced with an Illumina HiSeq 2500. The public reads were quality trimmed at Q25 with fastp and then assembled into clones with MiXCR by TCRdb, keeping productive beta chains. Merged by CDR3 protein, the rows form single entries marked with the most common genes and DNA. The sample table records about 570,000 distinct CDR3 sequences; about 10% of these occur just once. The ten largest clonotypes hold more than 9.5% of the sample. The same sample was also used in a study of T cells expressing NK-cell markers. From that second study: TCR beta cDNA libraries were made by 5'RACE template switching that added a universal primer site and unique molecular identifiers.

Source: PBMCs from blood, taken on the day of vaccination. These receptors originate from a man aged 50-60 years who received an inactivated influenza vaccine. Donor details come from another sample of the same person, matched by shared clones.

This clonotype appeared many times. This rearrangement joins TRBV11-3 to TRBJ2-7, with D hard to call. The CDR3 has 13 amino acids. Trimming left V 1 base short and J 7 bases short, with 11 bases between. From germline, CDR1 is SGHNT and CDR2 YENEEA. The CDR3 sequence: CASSLVVGGEQYF. CDR3 DNA: TGTGCCAGCAGCTTAGTAGTGGGTGGAGAGCAGTACTTC.

The J gene is TRBJ2-7, the V gene TRBV20-1, with 8 bases aligning to TRBD2. CDR1 is DFQATT and CDR2 is SNEGSKA in the germline V gene (reference sequence). The CDR3 loop spans 17 amino acids. With V trimmed by 3 bases and J by 2 bases, 15 bases remained unmatched. The chain's CDR3 is CSASALASGSFTYEQYF. Written as DNA, the CDR3 is TGCAGTGCTAGTGCCTTGGCTAGCGGGTCCTTTACCTACGAGCAGTACTTC.

The rearrangement joins TRBV6-2 or TRBV6-3 to TRBJ2-7, with 9 bases lining up with TRBD2. J lost 3 bases, V lost 0 bases, and 6 bases had no gene match. Germline V gene lookup returns CDR1 MNHEY and CDR2 SVGEGT. CDR3 size: 16 residues. The DNA of the CDR3 is TGTGCCAGCAGTTACTCGCTAGCGGGACCCAACTACGAGCAGTACTTC. Translated: CASSYSLAGPNYEQYF.

The chain joins TRBV3-1 to TRBJ2-5, with TRBD1 matching 7 bases. CDR3 length equals 15 residues. Unmatched junction bases numbered 6, after V lost 0 bases and J lost 5 bases. Germline CDR1 reads LGHDT; CDR2 reads YNNKEL (reference sequence). CDR3 coding DNA: TGTGCCAGCAGCCAAGAGGGACAGATACGGGAGACCCAGTACTTC. The encoded protein is CASSQEGQIRETQYF.

The table lists this clonotype with many counts. V is TRBV29-1 and J is TRBJ2-7; 10 bases align to TRBD1. Trimming removed 6 bases from V and 6 bases from J; junction bases left unmatched: 8. Germline CDR1 SQVTM, CDR2 ANQGSEA. This CDR3 region has 13 residues. The chain's CDR3 is CSVNSGTGAEQYF. Here the CDR3 DNA reads TGCAGCGTAAACTCCGGGACAGGGGCCGAGCAGTACTTC.

V and J are TRBV6-2 or TRBV6-3 and TRBJ1-1, with D perhaps TRBD1 (5 bases). Germline V lookup: CDR1 MNHEY, CDR2 SVGEGT. This CDR3 is 14 amino acids long. The V gene lost 2 bases and the J gene lost 5 bases, with 12 bases spanning the gap. Written as DNA, the CDR3 is TGTGCCAGCAGTTACGACTGGGGGGGGACTGAAGCTTTCTTT. The encoded protein is CASSYDWGGTEAFF.

This clonotype was found a few times. The chain joins TRBV28 to TRBJ2-1; 11 bases are a match to TRBD2. The germline CDR1 and CDR2 sequences are MDHEN and SYDVKM. The V segment lost 3 bases and the J segment 6 bases; nucleotides outside the gene matches: 16. CDR3 length equals 19 residues. The CDR3 nucleotides read TGTGCCAGCAGTTTTCTTGGTTTAGCGGGAGGGCCTTTATTCAATGAGCAGTTCTTC. Translated, it gives CASSFLGLAGGPLFNEQFF.

This clonotype was picked up many times. V gene TRBV12-3 or TRBV12-4 combines with J gene TRBJ2-1; weak D call: TRBD1 (6 bases). Between the trimmed V and J ends, which lost 5 bases and 0 bases, there was a span of 14 bases. This CDR3 is 16 amino acids long. CDR3 amino acids: CASSPLGQSSYNEQFF. The CDR3 bases are TGTGCCAGCAGTCCCCTCGGACAGAGCTCCTACAATGAGCAGTTCTTC.

This clonotype was detected many times. The chain links TRBV5-1 to TRBJ2-5, with D uncertain. Germline assignment: CDR1 SGHRS and CDR2 YFSETQ. The CDR3 sequence is 14 residues long. Between the trimmed V and J ends, which lost 0 bases and 4 bases, there was a span of 10 bases. The CDR3 DNA is TGCGCCAGCAGCTTGGGTGCACCGAGAGAGACCCAGTACTTC. Translated, it gives CASSLGAPRETQYF.

V and J are TRBV20-1 and TRBJ2-7; TRBD2 matches at 11 bases. CDR1 and CDR2 (germline): DFQATT, SNEGSKA (reference sequence). The CDR3 spans 15 residues. With 6 bases clipped from V and 0 bases from J, the junction kept 7 bases outside the gene matches. CDR3 sequence: CSAAGLADISYEQYF. Here the CDR3 DNA reads TGCAGTGCAGCGGGACTAGCGGATATCTCCTACGAGCAGTACTTC.

The chain is built from TRBV28 and TRBJ1-1; D is ambiguous. Germline V CDR1 and CDR2: MDHEN, SYDVKM. V lost 6 bases to trimming and J lost 3 bases, with 11 bases between them. The CDR3 is 13 residues long. The CDR3 sequence is CASSSDGHTEAFF. CDR3 bases: TGTGCCAGCAGCTCAGACGGACACACTGAAGCTTTCTTT.

A few counts support this clonotype. In DNA form, the CDR3 reads TGCGCCAGCAGCATCGGGACACAACAAGAGACCCAGTACTTC. Protein sequence: CASSIGTQQETQYF. The chain links TRBV5-1 to TRBJ2-5, with a possible D match to TRBD1 (6 bases). CDR1 is SGHRS and CDR2 is YFSETQ in the germline V gene. The V end was cut by 4 bases, the J end by 2 bases, with 12 bases between. This CDR3 comprises 14 residues. The full variable domain, with the rest looked up from reference TRBV5-1 and TRBJ2-5, is KAGVTQTPRYLIKTRGQQVTLSCSPISGHRSVSWYQQTPGQGLQFLFEYFSETQRNKGNFPGRFSGRQFSNSRSEMNVSTLELGDSALYLCASSIGTQQETQYFGPGTRLLVL.

This clonotype appeared a few times. The rearrangement joins TRBV6-2 or TRBV6-3 to TRBJ2-7, with D unresolved. The CDR3 extends over 13 amino acids. Germline CDR1 is MNHEY and CDR2 is SVGEGT. The ends were cut back, 4 bases at V and 2 bases at J, with 9 bases in the middle. The DNA of the CDR3 is TGTGCCAGCAGTTTTGTTAATACCTACGAGCAGTACTTC. Translating it yields CASSFVNTYEQYF.

V is TRBV28 and J is TRBJ2-2; D unclear. CDR1 and CDR2 (germline): MDHEN, SYDVKM. The CDR3 has 17 amino acids. The V and J ends lost 4 bases and 5 bases respectively, with 20 bases between them. DNA for the CDR3: TGTGCCAGCAGTTCGAAAGTTAGCAGGAGTGTGACCGGGGAGCTGTTTTTT. It specifies CASSSKVSRSVTGELFF.

This chain connects TRBV24-1 to TRBJ2-1; 8 bases map to TRBD1. Trimming cost V 5 bases and J 6 bases; bases outside gene matches: 11. CDR3 size: 16 residues. The V gene's germline CDR1 is KGHDR and CDR2 SFDVKD. Written as DNA, the CDR3 is TGTGCCACCAGTGCCAGGGGGCGCAACTTCGGCAATGAGCAGTTCTTC. It codes for CATSARGRNFGNEQFF.

The chain recombines TRBV12-3 or TRBV12-4 with TRBJ2-1; D not certain. The CDR3 is made up of 17 amino acids. V dropped 5 bases and J dropped 0 bases, with 17 bases sitting between them. CDR3 sequence: CASSPQLRVDSYNEQFF. CDR3 sequence (DNA): TGTGCCAGCAGTCCACAGCTAAGGGTCGACTCCTACAATGAGCAGTTCTTC.

The chain joins TRBV14 to TRBJ2-7, with D hard to call. The CDR3 consists of 13 residues. Germline V gene data show CDR1 as SGHDN and CDR2 as FVKESK. The germline V and J ends were trimmed by 0 bases and 3 bases, with 6 bases remaining between them. The CDR3 DNA reads TGTGCCAGCAGCCAAGAAATTAGCTACGAGCAGTACTTC. Its translation is CASSQEISYEQYF.

V gene TRBV5-1 combines with J gene TRBJ2-1; D ambiguous. CDR1 is SGHRS, CDR2 YFSETQ, per germline. Trimming took off 7 bases at V and 4 bases at J, with 18 bases between the two ends. The CDR3 has 15 amino acids. The CDR3 sequence is CASGLGPFLYNEQFF. DNA of the CDR3: TGCGCCAGCGGGCTCGGTCCCTTCCTATACAATGAGCAGTTCTTC.

The chain couples TRBV7-2 to TRBJ2-7; TRBD1 is a possible D gene (5 bases). V was cut by 2 bases and J by 1 base, with 15 bases left in between. The germline V gene encodes CDR1 SGHTA and CDR2 FQGNSA. The CDR3 is made up of 16 amino acids. The CDR3 region has the DNA TGTGCCAGCAGCTTATCAGCCAGGGTGGGATCCTACGAGCAGTACTTC. Translated, it gives CASSLSARVGSYEQYF.

This clonotype appeared a few times. The chain has TRBV6-2 or TRBV6-3 and TRBJ2-7, with D possibly TRBD2 on 6 matching bases. V was pared by 0 bases and J by 4 bases, with 13 bases between. The CDR3 is 15 residues long. Germline V gene sequence: CDR1 MNHEY, CDR2 SVGEGT. Here the CDR3 reads CASSYSTAGLYEQYF. In DNA, the CDR3 is TGTGCCAGCAGTTACTCGACAGCGGGCCTTTACGAGCAGTACTTC.

The gene calls are TRBV4-2 and TRBJ2-7; D perhaps matches TRBD1 (6 bases). Germline values: CDR1 LGHNA, CDR2 YNFKEQ. The CDR3 runs to 17 residues. V lost 0 bases and J 0 bases, leaving 15 bases between the germline ends. CDR3 in DNA: TGTGCCAGCAGCCAAGATCTGGTGGGACAAAGCTCCTACGAGCAGTACTTC. Amino acid sequence: CASSQDLVGQSSYEQYF.

This clonotype turned up a few times. This chain connects TRBV10-3 to TRBJ1-1, with D possibly matching TRBD1 (5 bases). Germline V lookup: CDR1 ENHRY, CDR2 SYGVKD. Trimming removed 8 bases from V and 1 base from J, with 14 bases in between. The length of the CDR3 is 14 residues. The CDR3 DNA follows: TGTGCCATCCGTTTGGGGCGGGAGAACACTGAAGCTTTCTTT. It translates to CAIRLGRENTEAFF.

This clonotype was detected a few times. This chain uses TRBV5-1 with TRBJ2-3; D unresolved. V dropped 1 base and J dropped 6 bases, with 9 bases sitting between them. Looked up from germline, CDR1 is SGHRS and CDR2 is YFSETQ. The CDR3 length is 13 residues. The CDR3 is CASSLNMGDTQYF. The CDR3 nucleotides read TGCGCCAGCAGCTTGAATATGGGGGATACGCAGTATTTT.

This clonotype was seen a few times. The J gene is TRBJ2-4, the V gene TRBV5-1; tentatively, D is TRBD1 (6 bases). The CDR3 consists of 16 residues. Germline lookup yields CDR1 SGHRS and CDR2 YFSETQ. Between the trimmed V and J ends, which lost 4 bases and 0 bases, there was a span of 14 bases. CDR3 in amino acids: CASSADRPAAKNIQYF. The DNA of the CDR3 is TGCGCCAGCAGCGCTGACAGGCCCGCAGCCAAAAACATTCAGTACTTC.